These 27 T cell receptor delta chains were all obtained from the same sample, sequenced in a study of Vδ1+ human thymocytes. The template was reverse-transcribed extracted RNA. CDR3 amplicons came from multiplex PCR with pooled V-gene forward and constant-region reverse primers. TCRdb reapplied CATT to the multiplex PCR reads. Found here are around 60,000 delta-chain clones, approximately 15% of them singletons; the top ten hold under 0.5%. Study conclusions and caveats: Highly polyclonal TRG and TRD repertoires with Gaussian CDR3 length distributions appeared in thymus.

No antigens are known for them. The sequenced material came from Vdelta1+ gamma-delta thymocytes from the thymus. Subset in this sample: FACS-sorted CD3+ TCRalphabeta- TCRVdelta1+ TCRVdelta2- thymocytes. The receptor source for this set is a girl under three years old who had congenital heart surgery.

The genes are TRDV1 and TRDJ1; no firm D call. Germline V gene data show CDR1 as TSWWSYY and CDR2 as QGS. The CDR3 spans 16 residues. The ends were cut back, 4 bases at V and 0 bases at J, with 15 bases in the middle. Here the CDR3 DNA reads TGTGCTCTTGGGGCGCCTCGAGACCGGTACACCGATAAACTCATCTTT. Amino acids: CALGAPRDRYTDKLIF.

Points on this clone: This may be a read error, as it is one base from a much larger clone. Other DNA sequences in the sample encode the same CDR3. The chain joins TRDV2 to TRDJ1; 9 bases agree with TRDD3. The CDR3 loop spans 16 amino acids. The junction had 17 bases not matched to a gene; V was cut back by 3 bases and J by 10 bases. Germline assignment: CDR1 GEAIGNYY and CDR2 EKD. CDR3 nucleotides: TGTGCCTGTGACTCTCCCCTACTGGGGGAGCCCGGTGGACTCATCTTT. Its translation is CACDSPLLGEPGGLIF.

Points on this clone: It is unclear where the CDR3 begins or ends on the DNA, so no DNA is shown, and the CDR3 is as TCRdb lists it. The rearrangement uses TRAV29/DV5 and TRDJ1; TRDD3 is taken as the D call from the table, unchecked against the DNA. With termini counted, the CDR3 has 23 amino acids. CDR1 and CDR2 from the germline V gene are NSMFDY and ISSIKDK. CDR3 amino acids: CSVLLCSKHPTFSWESYTDKLIF.

This clone was recorded a few times. V usage is TRDV1 and J usage is TRDJ1; 9 bases are a match to TRDD3. CDR1 and CDR2 from the germline V gene are TSWWSYY and QGS. J lost 0 bases, V lost 7 bases, and 21 bases had no gene match. The CDR3 extends over 20 amino acids. CDR3 loop: CALACFLTGGYPPYTDKLIF. CDR3 sequence (DNA): TGTGCTCTTGCCTGCTTCCTAACCGGGGGATACCCCCCTTACACCGATAAACTCATCTTT.

This clone has more than one count but fewer than ten. The V and J genes are TRDV1 and TRDJ1; 12 nucleotides agree with TRDD3. V dropped 4 bases and J dropped 4; count of bases not matched to a gene: 13. The CDR3 extends over 18 amino acids. Germline V gene sequence: CDR1 TSWWSYY, CDR2 QGS. The CDR3 here is CALGVPYVLGDTYDKLIF. CDR3 DNA sequence: TGTGCTCTTGGGGTCCCTTACGTTCTGGGGGATACGTACGATAAACTCATCTTT.

This sequence joins TRDV1 and TRDJ1; 7 bases agree with TRDD3. The CDR3 length is 17 residues. With 4 bases clipped from V and 3 bases from J, the junction kept 14 bases outside the gene matches. CDR1 TSWWSYY and CDR2 QGS come from the germline V gene. This CDR3 is CALGALFPLGDPDKLIF. For the CDR3, the DNA is TGTGCTCTTGGGGCACTCTTTCCCTTGGGGGACCCCGATAAACTCATCTTT.

This clone came up a few times. This chain links TRDV1 with TRDJ1, with 7 bases that match TRDD3. CDR1 is TSWWSYY and CDR2 is QGS in the germline V gene. The CDR3 length is 23 residues. Germline trimming cut 2 bases from V and 0 bases from J; bases unmatched to any gene: 27. The CDR3 spells CALGEVGNRLGEPRPGYTDKLIF. CDR3 DNA sequence: TGTGCTCTTGGGGAAGTCGGAAATCGGTTGGGGGAACCCCGACCAGGGTACACCGATAAACTCATCTTT.

The chain joins TRDV1 to TRDJ1; D could derive from TRDD2 or TRDD3 (6 bases each). Trimming shortened V by 2 bases and J by 1 base, and 29 bases separated the two germline ends. This CDR3 has 21 residues. Germline-derived CDR1 and CDR2 are TSWWSYY and QGS. The CDR3 is CALGELLPWGGERPFTDKLIF. CDR3 bases: TGTGCTCTTGGGGAATTGCTTCCTTGGGGGGGGGAAAGGCCCTTCACCGATAAACTCATCTTT.

The chain recombines TRDV1 with TRDJ1; 7 nucleotides align to TRDD3. The CDR3 loop spans 19 amino acids. With 6 bases clipped from V and 0 bases from J, the junction kept 19 bases outside the gene matches. Looked up from germline, CDR1 is TSWWSYY and CDR2 is QGS. DNA of the CDR3: TGTGCTCTTGGCTTTAAGGGAGGTCTGGGGGTCTCGCACACCGATAAACTCATCTTT. Amino acids: CALGFKGGLGVSHTDKLIF.

This chain joins TRDV1 and TRDJ1; 9 bases are a match to TRDD3. The junction had 31 bases not matched to a gene; V was cut back by 1 base and J by 10 bases. Germline loops: CDR1 TSWWSYY, CDR2 QGS. This CDR3 comprises 22 residues. For the CDR3, the DNA is TGTGCTCTTGGGGAACCCATGGCTTCCTCCTTTAAAACTGGGGGACGCCGGGCGGGACTCATCTTT. Protein: CALGEPMASSFKTGGRRAGLIF.

Regarding this clone: A read error may account for a junction end that differs from germline. V gene TRDV1 combines with J gene TRDJ1, with D possibly matching TRDD2 (5 bases). The CDR3 extends over 17 amino acids. Germline-derived CDR1 and CDR2 are TSWWSYY and QGS. The chain's CDR3 is CALGESPRTYYTDKHIF. DNA for the CDR3: TGTGCTCTTGGGGAAAGTCCTAGGACCTACTACACCGATAAACACATCTTT.

The chain carries TRDV1 and TRDJ2, with TRDD3 matching 7 bases. From germline, CDR1 is TSWWSYY and CDR2 QGS. Germline trimming cut 2 bases from V and 8 bases from J; bases unmatched to any gene: 11. CDR3 length: 16 residues. Here the CDR3 reads CALGEDIGGIHAQLFF. The CDR3 region has the DNA TGTGCTCTTGGGGAAGACATAGGGGGGATCCACGCACAACTCTTCTTT.

This clone turned up a few times. A read error may produce the germline difference seen at one junction end. The chain couples TRDV1 to TRDJ1, with 9 bases matching TRDD3. There are 22 residues in the CDR3. Germline V lookup: CDR1 TSWWSYY, CDR2 QGS. The CDR3 DNA follows: TGTGCTCTCGGGGAACTAGTCACGAACCACTGGGGGACCTCGGGGTACACCGATAAACTCATCTTT. It yields the protein CALGELVTNHWGTSGYTDKLIF.

Regarding this clone: Germline is not matched at one junction end, which may reflect a read error. This chain links TRDV1 with TRDJ1, with 8 bases identical to TRDD3. The length of the CDR3 is 15 residues. Germline CDR1 and CDR2: TSWWSYY and QGS. The CDR3 here is CSGGGYVGTIGKLIF. CDR3 coding DNA: TGCTCGGGGGGGGGATATGTGGGGACCATTGGTAAACTCATCTTT.

The chain is built from TRDV1 and TRDJ1, with a weak D call TRDD3 (5 bases). This CDR3 is built from 20 residues. V was clipped by 3 bases and J by 2 bases, with 28 bases between them. Germline V gives CDR1 TSWWSYY, CDR2 QGS. The CDR3 DNA reads TGTGCTCTTGGGGATCTCCCGGGTTACAGGGGGTCCCGTGGGACCGATAAACTCATCTTT. Residues: CALGDLPGYRGSRGTDKLIF.

V usage is TRDV1 and J usage is TRDJ1; 11 bases match TRDD3. Germline CDR1 is TSWWSYY and CDR2 is QGS. J gave up 3 bases and V 2 bases, and 29 bases lay outside the gene matches. CDR3 length: 24 amino acids. The CDR3 region has the DNA TGTGCTCTTGGGGAATTACCCCCCTCCTACGGTTTCACGTGGGGGATACGCATCGCCGATAAACTCATCTTT. Translating it yields CALGELPPSYGFTWGIRIADKLIF.

This clone showed up just a few times. This chain links TRDV1 with TRDJ1, with D uncertain. CDR3 length: 20 amino acids. With 0 bases removed from V and 7 bases from J, the gap between germline ends came to 30 bases. Germline values: CDR1 TSWWSYY, CDR2 QGS. CDR3 coding DNA: TGTGCTCTTGGGGAACTAACCACCCTAAGAGCCTCACCCCCGCCCCTTAAACTCATCTTT. This codes for CALGELTTLRASPPPLKLIF.

This clone was detected a few times. This chain uses TRDV1 with TRDJ1; 7 bases line up with TRDD3. The CDR3 sequence is 21 residues long. Trimming at V came to 1 base and at J to 4 bases, leaving 24 bases not matched to a gene. Germline lookup yields CDR1 TSWWSYY and CDR2 QGS. CDR3 in amino acids: CALGEPVGHPTLGGRYDKLIF. CDR3 nucleotides: TGTGCTCTTGGGGAACCAGTGGGCCACCCCACCCTTGGGGGACGTTACGATAAACTCATCTTT.

This clone was picked up a small number of times. V gene TRDV1 combines with J gene TRDJ1; 9 positions match TRDD3. Per the germline V gene, CDR1 is TSWWSYY and CDR2 is QGS. The CDR3 has 24 amino acids. V lost 1 base and J lost 0; bases outside the gene matches: 27. CDR3 coding DNA: TGTGCTCTTGGGGAACCAACATGGGGTAGCGGAAGACTGGGGGAACCCCCCTACACCGATAAACTCATCTTT. The encoded protein is CALGEPTWGSGRLGEPPYTDKLIF.

Only a few counts were recorded for this clone. The rearrangement links TRDV2 to TRDJ1; TRDD3 might be the D (7 bases). Trimming left V 3 bases short and J 13 bases short, with 29 bases between. The germline V gene has CDR1 GEAIGNYY and CDR2 EKD. This CDR3 has 16 residues. CDR3 in amino acids: CACDALNLPKYWGGIF. The CDR3 DNA reads as TGTGCCTGTGACGCCCTAAACCTTCCAAAGTACTGGGGCGGCATCTTT.

This clone was seen a few times. V usage is TRDV2 and J usage is TRDJ1, with TRDD3 matching 9 bases. The CDR3 extends over 21 amino acids. In germline, CDR1 is GEAIGNYY, CDR2 EKD. Trimming cost V 0 bases and J 4 bases; bases outside gene matches: 23. CDR3 region: CACDTPPNELGDRHGFDKLIF. CDR3 coding DNA: TGTGCCTGTGACACCCCTCCAAACGAACTGGGGGACAGGCATGGGTTCGATAAACTCATCTTT.

This clone showed up just a few times. This chain uses TRDV1 with TRDJ1; 8 nucleotides agree with TRDD3. The CDR3 is 19 residues long. The ends lost 3 bases at V and 0 bases at J; junction bases unmatched: 15. CDR1 is TSWWSYY, CDR2 QGS, per germline. The CDR3 spells CALGDPFVGIQWYTDKLIF. The CDR3, as DNA: TGTGCTCTTGGGGATCCCTTCGTGGGGATACAATGGTACACCGATAAACTCATCTTT.

This clone has just a few counts. This chain uses TRDV1 with TRDJ1; the D gene is possibly TRDD3 (6 bases). V lost 0 bases and J 1 base, leaving 12 bases between the germline ends. Germline CDR1 TSWWSYY, CDR2 QGS. This CDR3 comprises 16 residues. The CDR3 DNA reads TGTGCTCTTGGGGAACTAAAGCCTGGGGTCACCGATAAACTCATCTTT. Residues: CALGELKPGVTDKLIF.

The rearrangement links TRDV1 to TRDJ1; 7 positions agree with TRDD3. CDR3 length: 17 residues. The trim removed 5 bases at V and 2 bases at J, leaving 14 bases unmatched. CDR1 and CDR2 from the germline V gene are TSWWSYY and QGS. CDR3 coding DNA: TGTGCTCTTGGGCCACTCTGGGGGCTCCCTGAGACCGATAAACTCATCTTT. The encoded protein is CALGPLWGLPETDKLIF.

The sample holds a few counts of this clone. This chain links TRDV1 with TRDJ2; the match to TRDD3 covers 8 bases. V trimming: 2 bases; J trimming: 2 bases; junction bases outside the gene matches: 13. This CDR3 spans 19 amino acids. Germline CDR1 reads TSWWSYY; CDR2 reads QGS. CDR3 bases: TGTGCTCTTGGGGAATATCAGGGCGTACTGGGGGGATTGACAGCACAACTCTTCTTT. Its translation is CALGEYQGVLGGLTAQLFF.

This clone was seen a few times. The chain combines TRDV1 with TRDJ1, with 9 nucleotides matching TRDD2. Trimming at V came to 2 bases and at J to 0 bases, leaving 13 bases not matched to a gene. Germline CDR1 TSWWSYY, CDR2 QGS. The CDR3 spans 19 residues. The CDR3 DNA follows: TGTGCTCTTGGGGAAAGGATCCTTCCTACTGGGGATCACACCGATAAACTCATCTTT. Amino acid sequence: CALGERILPTGDHTDKLIF.

This clone was counted a few times. This chain links TRDV2 with TRDJ1; 7 bases agree with TRDD3. The CDR3 extends over 15 amino acids. V lost 1 base, J lost 6 bases, and 10 bases stayed unmatched. Germline V lookup: CDR1 GEAIGNYY, CDR2 EKD. The CDR3 spells CACDTGYGANHKLIF. CDR3 nucleotides: TGTGCCTGTGACACTGGATACGGGGCCAATCATAAACTCATCTTT.